Shown below are 12 T cell receptor beta chains from a single sample sequenced in a study of T-cell memory formation after mild COVID-19. One entry per CDR3 protein results from TCRdb running MiXCR on the 5' RACE reads. Counted here are 350,000 to 450,000 distinct CDR3 sequences, 13% to 15% occurring once; the ten biggest clones make up under 25%. Sequencing was performed on PBMCs or a T cell subset sorted from them (not recorded which). The source of these receptors is a man between 18 and 29 years old who had mild COVID-19 (a few samples of this study predate the infection). Cell type and time point are not known.

This clonotype was detected only a few times. V and J are TRBV19 and TRBJ2-3, with TRBD1 as a possible D gene (5 bases). Trimming took 6 bases from V and 4 from J, leaving 11 bases between them. The CDR3 has 13 residues. CDR1 LNHDA and CDR2 SQIVND come from the germline V gene (reference sequence). CDR3 in DNA: TGTGCCAGTAGAGGATCACAGGCAGATACGCAGTATTTT. Amino acids: CASRGSQADTQYF.

This clonotype was picked up a small number of times. The rearrangement links TRBV20-1 to TRBJ1-1; possible D gene TRBD1, 5 bases. Deletions cut 5 bases from V and 3 bases from J, with 16 bases between. The CDR3 consists of 14 residues. CDR1 and CDR2 from the germline V gene are DFQATT and SNEGSKA (reference sequence). Here the CDR3 DNA reads TGCAGTGCTGCGTCTTCCCGGGGGGACACTGAAGCTTTCTTT. This gives the protein CSAASSRGDTEAFF.

The chain couples TRBV7-9 to TRBJ2-5; 7 bases match TRBD1. The V gene end was trimmed by 5 bases and the J gene end by 3 bases; junction bases not matched to a gene: 6. The germline V gene encodes CDR1 SEHNR and CDR2 FQNEAQ (reference sequence). There are 14 residues in the CDR3. The CDR3 region has the DNA TGTGCCAGCAGCGAGGGACAGACCGAAGAGACCCAGTACTTC. Protein: CASSEGQTEETQYF. Full variable domain (missing parts from reference TRBV7-9 and TRBJ2-5): DTGVSQNPRHKITKRGQNVTFRCDPISEHNRLYWYRQTLGQGPEFLTYFQNEAQLEKSRLLSDRFSAERPKGSFSTLEIQRTEQGDSAMYLCASSEGQTEETQYFGPGTRLLVL.

This clonotype was counted only a few times. The J gene is TRBJ2-7, the V gene TRBV6-1; 8 nucleotides align to TRBD2. The V gene end was trimmed by 6 bases and the J gene end by 3 bases; junction bases not matched to a gene: 7. Germline loops: CDR1 MNHNS, CDR2 SASEGT. This CDR3 contains 14 residues. The CDR3 DNA reads TGTGCCAGCAGCTCCGGGGGGGCAGACTACGAGCAGTACGTC. It yields the protein CASSSGGADYEQYV.

CDR3 sequence (DNA): TGTGCCAGCTCCAGGGTGCCCCAAGAGACCCAGTACTTC. Amino acids: CASSRVPQETQYF. This rearrangement joins TRBV7-9 to TRBJ2-5; tentative D call: TRBD1 (5 bases). The ends were cut back, 8 bases at V and 1 base at J, with 11 bases in the middle. The germline gives CDR1 SEHNR, CDR2 FQNEAQ (reference sequence). CDR3 length: 13 amino acids.

This clonotype appeared a few times. The V and J genes are TRBV7-3 and TRBJ2-3; perhaps TRBD2 as D (7 bases). Germline lookup yields CDR1 SGHTA and CDR2 FQGTGA. Trimming removed 5 bases at V and 6 bases at J, with 21 bases between. This CDR3 contains 16 residues. CDR3 nucleotide sequence: TGTGCCAGCAGCAGCGTTTTAGGCGGGGGCCTCGATACGCAGTATTTT. Its protein is CASSSVLGGGLDTQYF.

The chain recombines TRBV20-1 with TRBJ2-3, with unresolved D. The CDR3 totals 12 residues. The germline gives CDR1 DFQATT, CDR2 SNEGSKA (reference sequence). Deletions cut 1 base from V and 2 bases from J, with 4 bases between. The CDR3 DNA follows: TGCAGTGCTAGAGCGTTCACAGATACGCAGTATTTT. Amino acid sequence: CSARAFTDTQYF.

This clonotype was detected ten times or more. The chain uses TRBV12-3 or TRBV12-4 and TRBJ2-2; D is uncertain. With 2 bases removed from V and 6 bases from J, the gap between germline ends came to 7 bases. The CDR3 is 13 residues long. This chain's CDR3 is CASSLSRAGELFF. CDR3 nucleotides: TGTGCCAGCAGTTTAAGCCGGGCCGGGGAGCTGTTTTTT.

The gene calls are TRBV28 and TRBJ2-7; 8 bases align to TRBD2. V lost 7 bases to trimming and J lost 2 bases; unmatched junction nucleotides: 7. The CDR3 spans 14 residues. Germline V CDR1 and CDR2: MDHEN, SYDVKM. The CDR3 nucleotides are TGTGCCAGCAACTCGGGGGGGCGAGCCTACGAGCAGTACGTC. Its translation is CASNSGGRAYEQYV.

This clonotype was observed many times. This chain links TRBV6-2 or TRBV6-3 with TRBJ2-1; D unresolved. The ends were cut back, 7 bases at V and 5 bases at J, with 21 bases in the middle. The germline gives CDR1 MNHEY, CDR2 SVGEGT. The CDR3 consists of 16 residues. CDR3 in DNA: TGTGCCAGCACCGAAAATTCCGGGTCTTCCCACAATGAGCAGTTCTTC. Translation: CASTENSGSSHNEQFF.

This clonotype was counted between two and nine times. This chain uses TRBV6-2 or TRBV6-3 with TRBJ2-2; D is unclear. This CDR3 comprises 14 residues. The V gene lost 2 bases and the J gene lost 0 bases, with 4 bases spanning the gap. Germline assignment: CDR1 MNHEY and CDR2 SVGEGT. CDR3 protein: CASSYGANTGELFF. Written as DNA, the CDR3 is TGTGCCAGCAGTTACGGAGCGAACACCGGGGAGCTGTTTTTT.

The V and J genes are TRBV7-3 and TRBJ2-1; TRBD1 matches 9 bases. CDR1 is SGHTA and CDR2 is FQGTGA in the germline V gene. With V trimmed by 5 bases and J by 8 bases, 4 bases remained unmatched. This CDR3 spans 13 amino acids. The CDR3 sequence: CASSPRTGDEQFF. CDR3 DNA sequence: TGTGCCAGCAGCCCCCGGACAGGGGATGAGCAGTTCTTC. The whole variable domain, filled in from reference TRBV7-3 and TRBJ2-1, reads GAGVSQTPSNKVTEKGKYVELRCDPISGHTALYWYRQSLGQGPEFLIYFQGTGAADDSGLPNDRFFAVRPEGSVSTLKIQRTERGDSAVYLCASSPRTGDEQFFGPGTRLTVL.